These 5 T cell receptor beta chains were all obtained from the same sample, sequenced in a study of OX40 agonist ivuxolimab in advanced cancers. The protocol was immunoSEQ multiplex PCR, while the TCRdb copy is restricted to in-frame clones and leaves out a portion. The data show roughly 80,000 clones, with approximately 87% seen just once and approximately 0.9% held by the top ten. The sequenced sample was CD4+ or CD8+ T cells sorted from blood, obtained in a trial of the OX40 agonist ivuxolimab. Receptors originate from an adult with an advanced solid tumor such as melanoma, head and neck, liver or kidney cancer.

The rearrangement joins TRBV2 to TRBJ2-1; 14 nucleotides agree with TRBD2. This CDR3 region has 15 residues. Trimming removed 6 bases from V and 10 bases from J; junction bases left unmatched: 8. From germline, CDR1 is SNHLY and CDR2 FYNNEI. CDR3 loop: CASRPGLAGVWEQFF. CDR3 sequence (DNA): TGTGCCAGCAGACCGGGACTAGCGGGGGTGTGGGAGCAGTTCTTC.

CDR3 nucleotides: TGTGCCAGCAGCTTCGGACAGGGGGCCCACGAGCAGTACTTC. Its translation: CASSFGQGAHEQYF. J is TRBJ2-7 and V is TRBV7-2; 11 positions agree with TRBD1. This CDR3 contains 14 residues. V lost 3 bases, J lost 5 bases, and 3 bases stayed unmatched. In germline, CDR1 is SGHTA, CDR2 FQGNSA.

In its sample, this clone was seen a few times. The genes are TRBV30 and TRBJ1-2; 9 nucleotides match TRBD1. V shed 5 bases and J 2 bases; nucleotides not matched to a gene: 0. Germline CDR1 is GTSNPN and CDR2 is SVGIG (reference sequence). The CDR3 runs 12 residues. The CDR3 bases are TGTGCCTGGGGACAGGGGAACTATGGCTACACCTTC. Amino acid sequence: CAWGQGNYGYTF.

V and J are TRBV9 and TRBJ1-2, with D maybe TRBD1 (5 bases). Trimming left V 2 bases short and J 5 bases short, with 10 bases between. This CDR3 has 13 amino acids. Germline assignment: CDR1 SGDLS and CDR2 YYNGEE. This CDR3 is CASSVPGIYGYTF. Here the CDR3 DNA reads TGTGCCAGCAGCGTGCCAGGGATATATGGCTACACCTTC.

The chain recombines TRBV10-2 with TRBJ1-5, with a tentative D call TRBD1 (5 bases). Looked up from germline, CDR1 is WSHSY and CDR2 is SAAADI. This CDR3 spans 13 amino acids. As DNA, the CDR3 is TGCGCGTCGCGGGGGAGGGGTGGACAGCCCCAGCATTTT. This translates into CASRGRGGQPQHF.